Following are 28 T cell receptor beta chains from one sample sequenced in a study of CD8+ T cells in alopecia areata. Extracted from the samples, RNA was reverse transcribed into cDNA to serve as the sequencing template. Sequencing was performed with immunoSEQ multiplex PCR; in TCRdb, only in-frame clones are kept and a portion is missing. Singletons are absent from the sample, which has 200,000 to 300,000 clones. A sort of pooled cutaneous lymph node cells used CD4, CD8alpha, NKG2D, NKG2ACE and other stains. What was sequenced was CD4+ T cells sorted from a lymph node. These receptors were collected from a C3H/HeJ mouse with alopecia areata. These mice share the MHC haplotype H2-k.

This clone has just a few counts. The gene names given are mouse names. The DNA ends 4 residues before the CDR3 does, and the rest of the CDR3 is filled in from the germline J gene. The same CDR3 arises from other DNA sequences in this sample as well. The rearrangement joins TRBV13-1 to TRBJ1-2; D gene ambiguous. The CDR3 loop spans 13 amino acids. V shed 1 base and J shed 2 bases, with 6 bases lying between them. Germline CDR1 is NSHNY and CDR2 is SYGAGN. The CDR3: CASSDPGNSDYTF. The CDR3 DNA, read in part, is TGTGCCAGCAGTGATCCTGGGAACTCC.

This clone was found a few times. Germline and genes: mouse. The CDR3 is cut off 4 residues early in the read; its end comes from the germline J gene. The chain employs TRBV5 and TRBJ2-7; 10 bases agree with TRBD2. The CDR3 runs to 15 residues. Germline CDR1 is LGHNA and CDR2 is YNLKQL (reference sequence). Losses at the gene ends were 4 bases for V and 0 bases for J; bases not matched to a gene: 3. Incomplete CDR3 DNA: TGTGCCAGCAGCCCCGACTGGGGGGACTCCTAT. This gives the protein CASSPDWGDSY. The full CDR3 reads CASSPDWGDSYEQYF.

In its sample, this clone was seen a few times. Mouse names are used for the genes. The missing CDR3 end, 4 residues past where the read stops, is filled in from the germline J gene. Different DNA sequences within this sample yield the same CDR3. This chain connects TRBV31 to TRBJ2-3, with 8 bases matching TRBD2. The CDR3 has 14 amino acids. Looked up from germline, CDR1 is GKSSPN and CDR2 is SITVG. J was trimmed by 2 bases and V by 0 bases; bases with no gene match: 1. CDR3 bases read: TGTGCCTGGAGTCTGGGGGGGCTTGCAGAA. This gives the protein CAWSLGGLAE. The full CDR3 reads CAWSLGGLAETLYF.

On this clone: Mouse gene names and germline throughout. The CDR3 end falls 4 residues outside the read, so it is completed with the germline J gene. The chain links TRBV13-1 to TRBJ1-2, with D tentatively TRBD1 (5 bases). The CDR3 is made up of 14 amino acids. In germline, CDR1 is NSHNY, CDR2 SYGAGN. Trimming stripped 1 base from V and 2 bases from J, with 9 bases between. This chain's CDR3 is CASSDPGSNSDYTF. The DNA read from the CDR3 is TGTGCCAGCAGTGATCCAGGGTCGAACTCC.

Note on this clone: Genes here carry mouse names. The CDR3 end falls 4 residues outside the read, so it is completed with the germline J gene. The chain carries TRBV13-2 and TRBJ1-2, with D tentatively TRBD1 (5 bases). Germline loops: CDR1 NNHNN, CDR2 SYGAGS (reference sequence). The CDR3 loop spans 14 amino acids. V lost 2 bases and J 0 bases, leaving 8 bases between the germline ends. The sequenced part of the CDR3 DNA is TGTGCCAGCGGTGACAGGGAAGCAAACTCC. This sequence encodes CASGDREANS. In full, the CDR3 reads CASGDREANSDYTF.

As for this clone: Gene labels here are mouse ones. The CDR3 end falls 3 residues outside the read, so it is completed with the germline J gene. The chain has TRBV1 and TRBJ1-6; D unresolved. Being an ORF, TRBJ1-6 has a function that is uncertain. V lost 0 bases and J lost 8, with 5 bases in between. The CDR3 length is 13 residues. CDR1 is NSQYPW and CDR2 is LRSPGD in the germline V gene (reference sequence). CDR3 in amino acids: CTCSADKDSPLYF. The sequenced CDR3 bases are TGCACCTGCAGTGCAGATAAGGATTCGCCC.

Concerning this clone: Any gene name here is a mouse gene name. Read data end 4 residues before the CDR3 end; the end is taken from the germline J gene. The chain employs TRBV31 and TRBJ2-3, with 7 bases identical to TRBD2. The CDR3 is 15 amino acids. The germline V gene has CDR1 GKSSPN and CDR2 SITVG. The trim removed 0 bases at V and 1 base at J, leaving 4 bases unmatched. CDR3 DNA, as far as it was read: TGTGCCTGGAGTCTAGGACTGGCGGGTGCAGAA. Its translation is CAWSLGLAGAE. The entire CDR3 protein is CAWSLGLAGAETLYF.

On this clone: Here the gene names and germline are mouse. Read coverage stops 3 residues before the CDR3 terminus; the germline J gene supplies the remainder. The same CDR3 arises from other DNA sequences in this sample as well. The chain recombines TRBV19 with TRBJ1-6; 10 nucleotides match TRBD1. TRBJ1-6 is classed as an ORF, of uncertain function. Germline V lookup: CDR1 FNHDT, CDR2 SITEND (reference sequence). The junction had 4 bases not matched to a gene; V was cut back by 3 bases and J by 7 bases. This CDR3 region has 15 residues. CDR3 bases read: TGTGCCAGCAGTAGACAGGGGGCGAGAAATTCGCCC. It yields the protein CASSRQGARNSP. The whole CDR3 is CASSRQGARNSPLYF.

This clone turned up a few times. The gene symbols are mouse symbols. The read comes to an end 4 residues before the CDR3 does, leaving the germline J gene to fill in the end. V usage is TRBV5 and J usage is TRBJ2-1, with 10 bases aligning to TRBD2. V was pared by 0 bases and J by 4 bases, with 6 bases of the junction left unmatched. Germline V gene lookup returns CDR1 LGHNA and CDR2 YNLKQL (reference sequence). There are 17 residues in the CDR3. Incomplete CDR3 DNA: TGTGCCAGCAGCCAAGACGGCTGGGGGGGCGCTTATGCT. Translating gives CASSQDGWGGAYA. The CDR3 in its entirety is CASSQDGWGGAYAEQFF.

This clone was observed a few times. Each gene name is a mouse one. The CDR3 end lies 4 residues beyond the end of the read and is filled in from the germline J gene. At the DNA level, this CDR3 is encoded by other sequences in the same sample as well. V and J are TRBV5 and TRBJ2-1, with 10 bases matching TRBD2. Germline V gives CDR1 LGHNA, CDR2 YNLKQL (reference sequence). Trimming cost V 5 bases and J 0 bases; bases outside gene matches: 1. The CDR3 length is 15 residues. CDR3 DNA (partial): TGTGCCAGCAGCAGACTGGGGGGTAACTATGCT. This translates into CASSRLGGNYA. The full-length CDR3 reads as CASSRLGGNYAEQFF.

This clone has only a few counts. Mouse gene names and germline throughout. This chain's CDR3 is CASSVLGGLDEQYF. CDR3 bases read: TGTGCCAGCAGTGTTCTGGGGGGGCTCGAT. V and J are TRBV13-1 and TRBJ2-7; 10 bases are shared with TRBD2. Read sequence stops 4 residues before the CDR3 end, and the germline J gene provides the missing end. The CDR3 totals 14 residues. Per germline, CDR1 NSHNY and CDR2 SYGAGN.

This clone has only a few counts. Genes here carry mouse names. The read finishes 4 residues shy of the CDR3 end, and the germline J gene is used to complete it. V and J are TRBV14 and TRBJ2-5, with TRBD1 identical over 9 bases. This CDR3 comprises 14 residues. Germline CDR1 and CDR2: SGHDT and FRDEAV. The CDR3 loop reads CASSPQGADDTQYF. CDR3 DNA (partial): TGTGCCAGCAGCCCACAGGGGGCTGATGAC.

Of note for this clone: Each gene name is a mouse one. The read ends 4 residues early relative to the CDR3; the germline J gene fills the gap. The chain carries TRBV1 and TRBJ2-3; 9 bases are a match to TRBD1. This CDR3 spans 15 amino acids. V shed 5 bases and J 0 bases; nucleotides not matched to a gene: 3. The V gene's germline CDR1 is NSQYPW and CDR2 LRSPGD (reference sequence). The CDR3 region is CTCSPGQGSAETLYF. The CDR3 bases that were read are TGCACCTGCAGTCCGGGACAGGGAAGTGCAGAA.

For this clone: The gene symbols are mouse symbols. Coverage ceases 4 residues before the CDR3 finishes, and the germline J gene fills in the end. V is TRBV1 and J is TRBJ2-7; 9 bases align to TRBD2. CDR3 size: 15 residues. Germline CDR1 NSQYPW, CDR2 LRSPGD (reference sequence). Unmatched junction bases numbered 5, after V lost 5 bases and J lost 0 bases. The part of the CDR3 DNA that was read is TGCACCTGCAGTCCCGACTGGGGGAGCTCCTAT. It yields the protein CTCSPDWGSSY. The entire CDR3 sequence reads CTCSPDWGSSYEQYF.

Comment on this clone: Mouse germline and gene names are used. Sequencing ends 4 residues short of the CDR3 end; the germline J gene provides the rest. This rearrangement joins TRBV17 to TRBJ2-1, with 8 bases lining up with TRBD1. The V segment lost 2 bases and the J segment 3 bases; nucleotides outside the gene matches: 3. The CDR3 is 15 amino acids. CDR1 and CDR2 from the germline V gene are MNHDT and YYDKIL. Partial CDR3 DNA: TGTGCTAGCAGTAGACTCGGGACAGGCTATGCT. It codes for CASSRLGTGYA. The full CDR3 protein reads CASSRLGTGYAEQFF.

This clone has a handful of counts. Germline and genes here are mouse. The CDR3 extends 4 residues past the end of the read, so its final part is completed from the germline J gene. The chain couples TRBV13-1 to TRBJ2-1, with D tentatively TRBD2 (6 bases). CDR3 length: 16 residues. Germline V gene data show CDR1 as NSHNY and CDR2 as SYGAGN. Trimming stripped 1 base from V and 0 bases from J, with 11 bases between. CDR3 amino acids: CASSDMGDLNYAEQFF. The covered CDR3 bases are TGTGCCAGCAGTGATATGGGGGACCTTAACTATGCT.

Remarks on this clone: The genes are named according to mouse. With the read ending 4 residues before the CDR3 end, the germline J gene is used to fill in that end. Other nucleotide sequences in the sample specify the same CDR3. The chain combines TRBV14 with TRBJ2-5; maybe TRBD1 (6 bases). The V end lost 4 bases, the J end lost 0 bases, and 9 bases lay between the germline ends. The CDR3 spans 14 residues. Germline V gene lookup returns CDR1 SGHDT and CDR2 FRDEAV. The covered CDR3 bases are TGTGCCAGCAGTCTAGGGACAAACCAAGAC. Its protein product is CASSLGTNQD. The full CDR3 reads CASSLGTNQDTQYF.

In this sample, this clone turned up a few times. The genes and germline here are from mouse. From the germline J gene comes the end of the CDR3, since the read stops 4 residues before it. The rearrangement joins TRBV19 to TRBJ2-5, with D uncertain. The germline gives CDR1 FNHDT, CDR2 SITEND (reference sequence). This CDR3 comprises 13 residues. Deletions cut 4 bases from V and 0 bases from J, with 6 bases between. CDR3 DNA (partial): TGTGCCAGCAGTCAGATTAACCAAGAC. This encodes CASSQINQD. The complete CDR3 protein is CASSQINQDTQYF.

This clone occurred many times. The germline and genes are mouse ones. The CDR3 goes on 4 residues after the read ends, and that part is filled in from the germline J gene. The chain joins TRBV1 to TRBJ2-5; 8 bases align to TRBD1. V was pared by 4 bases and J by 2 bases, with 2 bases of the junction left unmatched. CDR1 NSQYPW and CDR2 LRSPGD come from the germline V gene (reference sequence). This CDR3 comprises 14 residues. The CDR3 spells CTCSGQGFQDTQYF. The part of the CDR3 DNA that was read is TGCACCTGCAGTGGACAGGGGTTCCAAGAC.

In its sample, this clone was seen a few times. Any gene name here is a mouse gene name. The read is 4 residues too short to cover the CDR3 end, so that end is filled in from the germline J gene. J is TRBJ2-1 and V is TRBV13-1; 14 bases are shared with TRBD2. After removal of 4 bases from V and 0 bases from J, the junction contained 3 bases not matched to a gene. CDR3 length: 17 residues. Per germline, CDR1 NSHNY and CDR2 SYGAGN. The sequenced part of the CDR3 DNA is TGTGCCAGCAGTAAGGGACTGGGGGGGCCTAACTATGCT. Translated, it gives CASSKGLGGPNYA. The entire CDR3 protein reads CASSKGLGGPNYAEQFF.

Concerning this clone: The genes and germline here are from mouse. The read halts 4 residues ahead of the CDR3 end, with the missing end drawn from the germline J gene. This chain joins TRBV13-3 and TRBJ1-2; the match to TRBD1 covers 10 bases. CDR1 and CDR2 from the germline V gene are NNHDY and SYVADS. V was clipped by 2 bases and J by 4 bases; unmatched bases: 5. There are 15 residues in the CDR3. Incomplete CDR3 DNA: TGTGCCAGCAGTGAGGGACAGGGGTTCGGCTCC. Translated: CASSEGQGFGS. The complete CDR3 reads CASSEGQGFGSDYTF.

On this clone: All gene names here are mouse names. Read data end 4 residues before the CDR3 end; the end is taken from the germline J gene. The chain links TRBV31 to TRBJ2-1; 13 nucleotides match TRBD2. Germline values: CDR1 GKSSPN, CDR2 SITVG. This CDR3 spans 16 amino acids. J lost 3 bases, V lost 1 base, and 3 bases had no gene match. The CDR3 spells CAWSRGLGGIYAEQFF. The covered CDR3 bases are TGTGCCTGGAGTCGGGGACTGGGGGGGATCTATGCT.

This clone was recorded at least ten times. The gene names given are mouse names. Read sequence stops 4 residues before the CDR3 end, and the germline J gene provides the missing end. The chain links TRBV13-2 to TRBJ1-2; 7 positions agree with TRBD1. This CDR3 spans 13 amino acids. Trimming removed 0 bases from V and 4 bases from J; junction bases left unmatched: 0. From germline, CDR1 is NNHNN and CDR2 SYGAGS (reference sequence). Partial CDR3 DNA: TGTGCCAGCGGTGATGGACAGGGCTCC. Translated, it gives CASGDGQGS. The entire CDR3 is CASGDGQGSDYTF.

This clone turned up a few times. The genes and germline here are from mouse. The CDR3 is cut off 4 residues early in the read; its end comes from the germline J gene. The chain couples TRBV13-3 to TRBJ2-1; 9 bases are a match to TRBD1. Germline trimming cut 0 bases from V and 1 base from J; bases unmatched to any gene: 2. The CDR3 sequence is 16 residues long. The germline CDR1 and CDR2 sequences are NNHDY and SYVADS. The DNA read from the CDR3 is TGTGCCAGCAGTGATGGAGGACAGGGGAACTATGCT. Encoded protein: CASSDGGQGNYA. The whole CDR3 region reads CASSDGGQGNYAEQFF.

The table lists this clone with a few counts. Gene names and germline refer to mouse. The CDR3 end lies 4 residues beyond the end of the read and is filled in from the germline J gene. The chain employs TRBV13-1 and TRBJ2-7; weak D call: TRBD2 (6 bases). The CDR3 runs 14 residues. The ends were cut back, 0 bases at V and 0 bases at J, with 7 bases in the middle. Germline CDR1 NSHNY, CDR2 SYGAGN. The CDR3 sequence is CASSDGGDSYEQYF. The covered CDR3 bases are TGTGCCAGCAGTGATGGGGGGGACTCCTAT.

With regard to this clone: Germline and genes here are mouse. The read comes to an end 4 residues before the CDR3 does, leaving the germline J gene to fill in the end. This sequence joins TRBV13-1 and TRBJ2-1; weak D call: TRBD2 (6 bases). Trimming took off 0 bases at V and 2 bases at J, with 9 bases between the two ends. The V gene's germline CDR1 is NSHNY and CDR2 SYGAGN. This CDR3 is built from 15 residues. CDR3 in amino acids: CASSDASGDYAEQFF. Partial CDR3 DNA: TGTGCCAGCAGTGATGCATCTGGGGACTATGCT.

A remark on this clone: Gene names are mouse gene names. The read stops 4 residues short of the end of the CDR3; the missing end is completed from the germline J gene. The V call is TRBV14, the J call TRBJ1-1; D is unclear. The germline gives CDR1 SGHDT, CDR2 FRDEAV. The CDR3 sequence is 15 residues long. The covered CDR3 bases are TGTGCCAGCAGTTTAACCCTCTCAACAGCTACA. Its protein is CASSLTLSTAT. The complete CDR3 reads CASSLTLSTATEVFF.

There are a few counts of this clone. Gene names and germline match the mouse. The read terminates 4 residues before the CDR3 end, so the remaining end is supplied by the germline J gene. The same CDR3 can be traced to other DNA sequences in this sample. V usage is TRBV1 and J usage is TRBJ2-3; 11 bases are a match to TRBD1. The V segment lost 1 base and the J segment 3 bases; nucleotides outside the gene matches: 3. The CDR3 extends over 16 amino acids. CDR1 and CDR2 from the germline V gene are NSQYPW and LRSPGD (reference sequence). Incomplete CDR3 DNA: TGCACCTGCAGTGCAGGGACAGGGGGCAGAGCAGAA. Protein: CTCSAGTGGRAE. The entire CDR3 reads CTCSAGTGGRAETLYF. Looking up the rest from reference TRBV1 and TRBJ2-3 gives the full variable domain: VTLLEQNPRWRLVPRGQAVNLRCILKNSQYPWMSWYQQDLQKQLQWLFTLRSPGDKEVKSLPGADYLATRVTDTELRLQVANMSQGRTLYCTCSAGTGGRAETLYFGSGTRLTVL.